Listed here are 7 T cell receptor beta chains from one sample, sequenced in a study of CD8 T cells in Susac syndrome. RNA was extracted with the RNeasy kit, and a quantity of roughly 0.5 to 1 ug was reverse transcribed using random hexamers. Using its own MiXCR run on the immunoSEQ multiplex PCR reads, TCRdb lists one record per CDR3 protein. The sample consists of tens of thousands of distinct CDR3 sequences, 85% to 95% of them appearing once. The sample taken for sequencing was CD8+ T cells from PBMCs. These receptors originate from a human donor in good health.

This chain connects TRBV7-8 to TRBJ1-2; D perhaps matches TRBD1 (5 bases). Per the germline V gene, CDR1 is SGHVS and CDR2 is FQNEAQ. The CDR3 consists of 16 residues. Deletions cut 0 bases from V and 4 bases from J, with 15 bases between. CDR3 amino acids: CASSLARGRGPYGYTF. CDR3 DNA sequence: TGTGCCAGCAGCTTAGCCAGAGGACGGGGCCCCTATGGCTACACCTTC.

This rearrangement joins TRBV28 to TRBJ1-5; D is unresolved. The CDR3 extends over 14 amino acids. V was clipped by 0 bases and J by 6 bases, with 9 bases between them. Germline V gene sequence: CDR1 MDHEN, CDR2 SYDVKM. CDR3 sequence (DNA): TGTGCCAGCAGTTTATGGAGGGTCGGTCAGCCCCAGCATTTT. This sequence encodes CASSLWRVGQPQHF. Full variable domain (missing parts from reference TRBV28 and TRBJ1-5): DVKVTQSSRYLVKRTGEKVFLECVQDMDHENMFWYRQDPGLGLRLIYFSYDVKMKEKGDIPEGYSVSREKKERFSLILESASTNQTSMYLCASSLWRVGQPQHFGDGTRLSIL.

The chain recombines TRBV19 with TRBJ2-2; 7 bases map to TRBD1. This CDR3 has 14 residues. Germline-derived CDR1 and CDR2 are LNHDA and SQIVND (reference sequence). Trimming took 7 bases from V and 3 from J; bases not matched to a gene: 5. CDR3 bases: TGTGCCAGTACCCCGACAGGGTACACCGGGGAGCTGTTTTTT. It translates to CASTPTGYTGELFF.

V is TRBV28 and J is TRBJ2-7; the match to TRBD2 covers 8 bases. CDR1 and CDR2 (germline): MDHEN, SYDVKM. V was clipped by 6 bases and J by 3 bases; unmatched bases: 10. There are 15 residues in the CDR3. CDR3 in DNA: TGTGCCAGCAGCCCTAGCGGGCTAATCCTCTACGAGCAGTACTTC. Translating it yields CASSPSGLILYEQYF.

The chain uses TRBV3-1 and TRBJ1-1; D possibly corresponds to TRBD1 (6 bases). Germline V lookup: CDR1 LGHDT, CDR2 YNNKEL (reference sequence). This CDR3 is built from 14 residues. The V gene lost 0 bases and the J gene lost 5 bases, with 10 bases spanning the gap. In nucleotides, the CDR3 is TGTGCCAGCAGCCAAGAGGGGGGGCTGACTGAAGCTTTCTTT. As protein: CASSQEGGLTEAFF.

This rearrangement joins TRBV6-5 to TRBJ2-2; no definite D call. V lost 2 bases, J lost 2 bases, and 9 bases lay in between. Germline V lookup: CDR1 MNHEY, CDR2 SVGAGI. CDR3 length: 15 residues. DNA of the CDR3: TGTGCCAGCAGTTACCTGTCCGACAACACCGGGGAGCTGTTTTTT. It is translated as CASSYLSDNTGELFF.

This sequence joins TRBV4-1 and TRBJ2-4; 11 bases align to TRBD2. The germline CDR1 and CDR2 sequences are MGHRA and YSYEKL. V lost 0 bases and J lost 7; bases outside the gene matches: 11. CDR3 size: 18 residues. CDR3 residues: CASSQEGLAGSEGNIQYF. CDR3 DNA sequence: TGCGCCAGCAGCCAAGAAGGACTAGCGGGTTCCGAGGGGAACATTCAGTACTTC.